This TCR beta chain was identified in a study of T cells in Graves' hyperthyroidism and ophthalmopathy. Researchers amplified the TCR beta CDR3 regions from RNA transcripts. First-round RT-PCR of the TCR CDR3 relied on the HTBI primer set. TCRdb used MiXCR to reprocess the multiplex PCR reads, holding one entry per CDR3 protein. The repertoire consists of under 400,000 distinct CDR3 sequences, with 15% to 18% occurring once and the leading ten covering about a quarter. V was clipped by 3 bases and J by 7 bases, with 20 bases between them. This CDR3 has 16 amino acids. Per germline, CDR1 SGDLS and CDR2 YYNGEE. This clonotype was observed a few times.

The sample taken for sequencing was blood. The sequence was obtained from a woman under 30 with Graves' hyperthyroidism that later progressed to Graves' ophthalmopathy. The V gene is TRBV9, the J gene TRBJ2-1; TRBD2 might be the D (5 bases). CDR3 residues: CASSALLVGWENEQFF. The CDR3 nucleotides read TGTGCCAGCAGCGCACTACTAGTGGGGTGGGAGAATGAGCAGTTCTTC.